The source of this T cell receptor beta chain is a study of technical replicates of blood from a few donors. Here immunoSEQ multiplex PCR was the method, and the copy in TCRdb shows in-frame clones only, minus some. The sample lists around 69,000 clones, approximately 86% occurring once. V was pared by 6 bases and J by 8 bases, with 4 bases of the junction left unmatched. Germline V gives CDR1 WSHSY, CDR2 SAAADI. This CDR3 comprises 13 residues. The TCR was taken from a human donor in good health. Some clones in this sample may be carry-over from other donors' samples. The chain combines TRBV10-2 with TRBJ1-6, with 7 bases that match TRBD1. Sequencing was carried out using PBMCs. The CDR3, as DNA: TGCGCCAGCAGGGCAGGGGGGCATTCACCCCTCCACTTT. Protein sequence: CASRAGGHSPLHF.